Listed here are 26 T cell receptor beta chains from one sample, sequenced in a study of early T cells in non-severe SARS-CoV-2 infection (dated by TCRdb to the early 2020s). Receptors were amplified or captured by 5' RACE. This sample was sequenced with a NextSeq 500. The raw public reads went through TCRdb reprocessing: fastp at Q25, MiXCR clone calling, in-frame beta chains kept. Each entry merges the rows of one CDR3 protein and shows their most common DNA and genes. The sample profile shows about 54,000 distinct CDR3 sequences; roughly 7.8% of them were found once. The ten largest clones take up about 10% of the sample. Here the sequenced sample was whole blood, taken at baseline. The receptors come from an adult who was a healthcare worker with PCR-confirmed SARS-CoV-2 infection or an uninfected control (not recorded which).

This chain joins TRBV6-1 and TRBJ2-7, with 7 nucleotides matching TRBD2. The CDR3 runs to 17 residues. CDR1 is MNHNS and CDR2 is SASEGT in the germline V gene. The J segment lost 8 bases and the V segment lost 0 bases, leaving 16 bases of the junction unmatched. As DNA, the CDR3 is TGTGCCAGCAGTGAAGCGGCGGGACGGGGGGACCCCTTGAAGCAGTACTTC. This sequence encodes CASSEAAGRGDPLKQYF.

This clonotype was seen more than once but under ten times. This chain's CDR3 is CASSLSTTREGPPYEQYF. The CDR3 region has the DNA TGCGCCAGCAGCTTGTCGACCACTAGGGAGGGCCCGCCCTACGAGCAGTACTTC. The J gene is TRBJ2-7, the V gene TRBV5-1; 7 bases are a match to TRBD2. The length of the CDR3 is 18 residues. The V and J ends lost 1 base and 2 bases, in that order; junction bases with no gene match: 15. Germline CDR1 SGHRS, CDR2 YFSETQ.

The table lists this clonotype with many counts. The rearrangement uses TRBV5-5 and TRBJ1-1, with 8 bases lining up with TRBD1. CDR1 is SGHKS, CDR2 YYEKEE, per germline (reference sequence). V lost 1 base to trimming and J lost 1 base; unmatched junction nucleotides: 0. The CDR3 extends over 14 amino acids. The CDR3 coding sequence is TGTGCCAGCAGCTTGCAGGGGGCGAACACTGAAGCTTTCTTT. Translation gives CASSLQGANTEAFF.

This clonotype turned up a few times. A much larger clone lies one base from this, so it may be a read error. The rearrangement joins TRBV29-1 to TRBJ2-6, with unresolved D. This CDR3 contains 12 residues. The V gene's germline CDR1 is SQVTM and CDR2 ANQGSEA. Trimming shortened V by 4 bases and J by 0 bases, and 1 base separated the two germline ends. The CDR3 DNA sequence: TGCAGCGTTGCCTCTGGGGCCAACGTCCTGACTTTC. Translated, it gives CSVASGANVLTF.

This rearrangement joins TRBV19 to TRBJ2-7; 9 bases match TRBD1. With 6 bases clipped from V and 3 bases from J, the junction kept 6 bases outside the gene matches. In germline, CDR1 is LNHDA, CDR2 SQIVND (reference sequence). This CDR3 comprises 14 residues. The CDR3 nucleotides read TGTGCCAGTAGAAGTCGGGACAGGGACTACGAGCAGTACTTC. Protein product: CASRSRDRDYEQYF.

CDR3 amino acids: CASSQASGRGGVIYGYTF. CDR3 DNA sequence: TGCGCCAGCAGCCAGGCGAGCGGGCGAGGGGGCGTAATCTATGGCTACACCTTC. The chain recombines TRBV4-1 with TRBJ1-2; 7 bases agree with TRBD1. The V and J ends lost 3 bases and 4 bases, in that order; junction bases with no gene match: 17. This CDR3 comprises 18 residues. The germline V gene encodes CDR1 MGHRA and CDR2 YSYEKL.

Only a few counts were recorded for this clonotype. The rearrangement joins TRBV20-1 to TRBJ2-7; possible D gene TRBD1, 6 bases. V dropped 0 bases and J dropped 2 bases, with 11 bases sitting between them. The V gene's germline CDR1 is DFQATT and CDR2 SNEGSKA (reference sequence). CDR3 size: 14 residues. CDR3: CSARDPGDPYEQYF. The CDR3 nucleotides read TGCAGTGCTAGAGATCCAGGGGACCCCTACGAGCAGTACTTC.

There are a few counts of this clonotype. This chain connects TRBV20-1 to TRBJ2-1, with 10 bases fitting TRBD2. Germline CDR1 and CDR2: DFQATT and SNEGSKA (reference sequence). With V trimmed by 3 bases and J by 4 bases, 9 bases remained unmatched. The CDR3 totals 16 residues. The DNA for the CDR3 is TGCAGTGCTAGTCGCCTAGGACTAGCGGTATACAATGAGCAGTTCTTC. Protein sequence: CSASRLGLAVYNEQFF.

Ten or more counts support this clonotype. The rearrangement links TRBV28 to TRBJ2-2, with 7 bases matching TRBD1. V lost 3 bases to trimming and J lost 6 bases; unmatched junction nucleotides: 7. The CDR3 spans 15 residues. Germline V gives CDR1 MDHEN, CDR2 SYDVKM. In nucleotides, the CDR3 is TGTGCCAGCAGTTTTGCAAGGGGGCGATCCGGGGAGCTGTTTTTT. Translation: CASSFARGRSGELFF.

The sample holds a few counts of this clonotype. The CDR3 sequence: CASSEARRKGSNQPQHF. The DNA for the CDR3 is TGTGCCAGCAGTGAAGCGCGGCGGAAAGGGAGCAATCAGCCCCAGCATTTT. J is TRBJ1-5 and V is TRBV2; D is unclear. V lost 0 bases to trimming and J lost 1 base, with 13 bases between them. CDR1 and CDR2 from the germline V gene are SNHLY and FYNNEI. The CDR3 is 17 residues long.

This clonotype was found a few times. The DNA for the CDR3 is TGTGCCAGTAGTATAGAGTGGGAGCCCTACAATGAGCAGTTCTTC. Translation gives CASSIEWEPYNEQFF. The rearrangement uses TRBV19 and TRBJ2-1; D perhaps matches TRBD2 (5 bases). Trimming left V 0 bases short and J 2 bases short, with 8 bases between. CDR3 size: 15 residues. CDR1 LNHDA and CDR2 SQIVND come from the germline V gene (reference sequence).

This chain uses TRBV7-2 with TRBJ2-6; D gene ambiguous. V was trimmed by 5 bases and J by 7 bases, leaving 9 bases between them. Germline CDR1 is SGHTA and CDR2 is FQGNSA. CDR3 length equals 13 residues. CDR3 amino acids: CASSLNSANVLTF. CDR3 in DNA: TGTGCCAGCAGCCTAAATAGTGCCAACGTCCTGACTTTC.

For the CDR3, the DNA is TGTGCCAGCAGCCACAGCGGGAGGCCAGATACGCAGTATTTT. Protein: CASSHSGRPDTQYF. The chain uses TRBV3-1 and TRBJ2-3; 9 nucleotides agree with TRBD2. The CDR3 sequence is 14 residues long. After removal of 3 bases from V and 4 bases from J, the junction contained 2 bases not matched to a gene. Germline CDR1 is LGHDT and CDR2 is YNNKEL (reference sequence).

This clonotype occurred many times. The chain employs TRBV29-1 and TRBJ2-5, with 9 bases matching TRBD2. The CDR3 covers 15 residues. In germline, CDR1 is SQVTM, CDR2 ANQGSEA. V shed 4 bases and J 0 bases; nucleotides not matched to a gene: 6. The CDR3 bases are TGCAGCGTTGTGCTAGCGGGAATGTACCAAGAGACCCAGTACTTC. Protein: CSVVLAGMYQETQYF.

This clonotype was counted at least ten times. V and J are TRBV25-1 and TRBJ2-7, with TRBD2 as a possible D gene (7 bases). Trimming took off 2 bases at V and 6 bases at J, with 23 bases between the two ends. Germline assignment: CDR1 MGHDK and CDR2 SYGVNS. The CDR3 is 17 amino acids. CDR3 loop: CASSEGHSGASGFEQYF. CDR3 DNA: TGTGCCAGCAGTGAAGGTCATTCGGGGGCTAGCGGTTTCGAGCAGTACTTC.

This clonotype appeared many times. The chain links TRBV19 to TRBJ1-4; D is unclear. Germline V lookup: CDR1 LNHDA, CDR2 SQIVND (reference sequence). This CDR3 comprises 13 residues. Trimming cost V 6 bases and J 6 bases, with 11 bases left between them. The CDR3 loop reads CASSNPFHEKLFF. The CDR3 nucleotides are TGTGCCAGTAGCAACCCTTTCCATGAAAAACTGTTTTTT. Full variable domain (rest looked up from reference TRBV19 and TRBJ1-4): DGGITQSPKYLFRKEGQNVTLSCEQNLNHDAMYWYRQDPGQGLRLIYYSQIVNDFQKGDIAEGYSVSREKKESFPLTVTSAQKNPTAFYLCASSNPFHEKLFFGSGTQLSVL.

This clonotype was counted at least ten times. A junction end diverges from the germline sequence, so it may reflect a read error. The genes are TRBV14 and TRBJ2-6; D uncertain. The CDR3 contains 14 residues. Germline CDR1 and CDR2: SGHDN and FVKESK. The CDR3 bases are TGTGCCAGCAGACAAGCCAGTTCGGGCAACGTCCTGACTTTC. Translating it yields CASRQASSGNVLTF.

The chain combines TRBV7-9 with TRBJ2-7; TRBD1 is a possible D gene (6 bases). Germline-derived CDR1 and CDR2 are SEHNR and FQNEAQ (reference sequence). V was pared by 4 bases and J by 4 bases, with 14 bases between. The CDR3 extends over 14 amino acids. CDR3 residues: CASSSRTAPYEQYF. The DNA for the CDR3 is TGTGCCAGCAGCTCGAGGACAGCCCCTTACGAGCAGTACTTC.

This clonotype was counted a single time. A much larger clone differs by one base, so this may be a read error. The rearrangement uses TRBV3-1 and TRBJ2-5, with 7 bases aligning to TRBD1. This CDR3 is built from 16 residues. Germline loops: CDR1 LGHDT, CDR2 YNNKEL (reference sequence). The CDR3 coding sequence is TGTGTCAGCAGCACCCTCATCAGACAGGGCGCCGAGACCCAGTACTTC. This codes for CVSSTLIRQGAETQYF.

This chain links TRBV28 with TRBJ2-1; 9 nucleotides align to TRBD2. With V trimmed by 11 bases and J by 7 bases, 9 bases remained unmatched. The germline gives CDR1 MDHEN, CDR2 SYDVKM. The CDR3 has 13 amino acids. CDR3 loop: CAGSGRGGNEQFF. Written as DNA, the CDR3 is TGTGCCGGTAGCGGGAGAGGGGGAAATGAGCAGTTCTTC.

This clonotype was detected only a few times. The chain couples TRBV18 to TRBJ2-7; the match to TRBD2 covers 9 bases. This CDR3 comprises 15 residues. The V gene's germline CDR1 is KGHSH and CDR2 LQKENI. Trimming cost V 2 bases and J 3 bases; bases outside gene matches: 5. CDR3 protein: CASSPKREVNYEQYF. The CDR3 bases are TGTGCCAGCTCACCAAAGCGGGAGGTGAACTACGAGCAGTACTTC. Complete variable domain (other parts from reference TRBV18 and TRBJ2-7): NAGVMQNPRHLVRRRGQEARLRCSPMKGHSHVYWYRQLPEEGLKFMVYLQKENIIDESGMPKERFSAEFPKEGPSILRIQQVVRGDSAAYFCASSPKREVNYEQYFGPGTRLTVT.

This clonotype was picked up many times. The J gene is TRBJ1-4, the V gene TRBV5-1, with a possible D match to TRBD1 (5 bases). Germline values: CDR1 SGHRS, CDR2 YFSETQ. The CDR3 spans 17 residues. Trimming stripped 4 bases from V and 7 bases from J, with 23 bases between. This CDR3 is CASSPVSIRVSGEKLFF. The CDR3 DNA is TGCGCCAGCAGCCCGGTGTCGATCAGGGTATCGGGTGAAAAACTGTTTTTT.

Many counts were recorded for this clonotype. The rearrangement joins TRBV7-2 to TRBJ2-3; 13 nucleotides align to TRBD2. Germline V gene lookup returns CDR1 SGHTA and CDR2 FQGNSA. This CDR3 spans 15 amino acids. The V and J ends lost 8 bases and 5 bases, in that order; junction bases with no gene match: 7. The CDR3 spells CASGTSGRAGDTQYF. CDR3 DNA sequence: TGTGCCAGCGGTACTAGCGGGAGGGCCGGAGATACGCAGTATTTT.

This clonotype was seen a handful of times. V is TRBV12-3 or TRBV12-4 and J is TRBJ2-7; D might be TRBD2 (6 bases). This CDR3 region has 14 residues. Trimming removed 3 bases at V and 5 bases at J, with 14 bases between. The CDR3 is CASSLRGGVHEQYF. CDR3 bases: TGTGCCAGCAGTTTGAGAGGAGGGGTCCACGAGCAGTACTTC.

This chain connects TRBV7-3 to TRBJ2-2; 7 bases are a match to TRBD2. Trimming at V came to 1 base and at J to 6 bases, leaving 5 bases not matched to a gene. CDR1 is SGHTA, CDR2 FQGTGA, per germline. The CDR3 totals 15 residues. CDR3 bases: TGTGCCAGCAGCTTAAGCGGGAGAGGTTCCGGGGAGCTGTTTTTT. This gives the protein CASSLSGRGSGELFF.

This clonotype has a count of ten or more. This chain connects TRBV6-1 to TRBJ2-1; 10 positions match TRBD1. The V gene end was trimmed by 5 bases and the J gene end by 3 bases; junction bases not matched to a gene: 4. This CDR3 is built from 15 residues. The germline gives CDR1 MNHNS, CDR2 SASEGT. The DNA for the CDR3 is TGTGCCAGCAGTCTCGGGACAGGGGTCTACAATGAGCAGTTCTTC. Its translation: CASSLGTGVYNEQFF.